Following are 8 T cell receptor beta chains from one sample sequenced in a study of blood T cells in healthy people across ages. Primers used in a second PCR of about 6 to 11 cycles were a sample-barcoded 5' primer and a J-beta primer mix. TCRdb independently ran MiXCR on the 5' RACE reads; one entry per CDR3 protein. This table holds about 1.5 million distinct CDR3 sequences, approximately 42% found once. The sample comprised blood. These TCRs come from a woman aged 18-29 years in good health.

This clonotype was observed a few times. The rearrangement joins TRBV6-5 to TRBJ2-5, with D possibly matching TRBD1 (5 bases). Germline CDR1 MNHEY, CDR2 SVGAGI. V was pared by 6 bases and J by 2 bases, with 10 bases between. The length of the CDR3 is 13 residues. The CDR3 region is CASSRTLQETQYF. The CDR3 DNA reads as TGTGCCAGCAGCCGGACACTTCAAGAGACCCAGTACTTC.

Only one count was recorded for this clonotype. Just one base apart from a much larger clone, this may be a read error. The V gene is TRBV5-1, the J gene TRBJ1-1, with TRBD1 as a possible D gene (5 bases). Germline V CDR1 and CDR2: SGHRS, YFSETQ. CDR3 length: 15 amino acids. The CDR3 DNA reads as TGCGCCAGCAGGTCTAATTTCCAGGGAGGCGCTGATGCTTTCTTT. Protein sequence: CASRSNFQGGADAFF.

The chain employs TRBV5-1 and TRBJ2-3; 10 nucleotides match TRBD1. V lost 4 bases to trimming and J lost 4 bases; unmatched junction nucleotides: 9. Germline V CDR1 and CDR2: SGHRS, YFSETQ. CDR3 length: 16 amino acids. The CDR3 loop reads CASSRATGGEADTQYF. The CDR3 coding sequence is TGCGCCAGCAGCCGGGCGACAGGGGGCGAGGCAGATACGCAGTATTTT.

This clonotype was counted only a few times. This chain links TRBV20-1 with TRBJ1-2; D possibly corresponds to TRBD1 (5 bases). The CDR3 runs 11 residues. Per the germline V gene, CDR1 is DFQATT and CDR2 is SNEGSKA (reference sequence). Trimming removed 7 bases from V and 3 bases from J, with 9 bases in between. The CDR3 protein is CSVGDHYGYTF. CDR3 in DNA: TGCAGTGTCGGGGACCACTATGGCTACACCTTC.

This clonotype was seen a handful of times. The J gene is TRBJ2-1, the V gene TRBV14, with no clear D. With 0 bases removed from V and 0 bases from J, the gap between germline ends came to 9 bases. Per germline, CDR1 SGHDN and CDR2 FVKESK. CDR3 length equals 16 residues. In nucleotides, the CDR3 is TGTGCCAGCAGCCAAGAAATTCCTAGCTCCTACAATGAGCAGTTCTTC. Translating gives CASSQEIPSSYNEQFF.

This clonotype was found a few times. This sequence joins TRBV3-1 and TRBJ1-5; D unclear. V shed 5 bases and J shed 5 bases, with 10 bases lying between them. Germline V gene sequence: CDR1 LGHDT, CDR2 YNNKEL (reference sequence). CDR3 size: 13 residues. CDR3 nucleotides: TGTGCCAGCAGCGCCGGGCTTCATCAGCCCCAGCATTTT. Amino acid sequence: CASSAGLHQPQHF.

This clonotype was picked up a small number of times. The rearrangement joins TRBV20-1 to TRBJ1-6; D possibly corresponds to TRBD1 (5 bases). Trimming shortened V by 1 base and J by 7 bases, and 11 bases separated the two germline ends. This CDR3 has 14 amino acids. CDR1 DFQATT and CDR2 SNEGSKA come from the germline V gene (reference sequence). CDR3: CSARGQISNSPLHF. CDR3 coding DNA: TGCAGTGCTAGAGGACAGATTTCAAATTCACCCCTCCACTTT.

This clonotype was detected a few times. The V call is TRBV29-1, the J call TRBJ1-2; tentative D call: TRBD1 (6 bases). Trimming took off 7 bases at V and 8 bases at J, with 17 bases between the two ends. Germline V gene data show CDR1 as SQVTM and CDR2 as ANQGSEA. This CDR3 is 12 amino acids long. This CDR3 is CSADGQPRGYTF. CDR3 bases: TGCAGCGCCGACGGACAGCCAAGGGGCTACACCTTC. The full variable domain, its missing parts supplied by reference TRBV29-1 and TRBJ1-2, is SAVISQKPSRDICQRGTSLTIQCQVDSQVTMMFWYRQQPGQSLTLIATANQGSEATYESGFVIDKFPISRPNLTFSTLTVSNMSPEDSSIYLCSADGQPRGYTFGSGTRLTVV.